These T cell receptor beta chains were read from a single sample in a study of blood T cell repertoires in COVID-19. TCRdb keeps only in-frame clones here, not all; method: immunoSEQ multiplex PCR. The top ten clones hold approximately 0.99% of a sample with 300,000 to 400,000 clones, roughly nine tenths of them seen once. The sequencing sample was made of PBMCs or T cells enriched from blood (not recorded which). All receptors come from a woman aged 25 to 39 who had recovered from COVID-19. Each CDR3 is given with its conserved first and last residue. The D gene is left open where the match is weak. Clone size, where shown, is once, few, many, or a class for clones that have expanded.

J,V,size,D,CDR3,DNA
TRBJ2-1,TRBV3-1/TRBV3-2,NA,NA,CASSQEGSGTPYNEQFF,TGTGCCAGCAGCCAAGAAGGCTCGGGGACACCGTACAATGAGCAGTTCTTC
TRBJ2-1,TRBV30,few,TRBD2,CAWRVVAGAYNEQFF,TGTGCCTGGAGGGTGGTAGCGGGGGCCTACAATGAGCAGTTCTTC
TRBJ1-3,TRBV14,NA,TRBD1,CASSRTGGSSGNTIYF,TGTGCCAGCAGCCGGACAGGGGGCAGCTCTGGAAACACCATATATTTT
TRBJ1-5,TRBV27,NA,TRBD1,CASSNRQGSNQPQHF,TGTGCCAGCAGTAACCGACAGGGGAGCAATCAGCCCCAGCATTTT
TRBJ2-7,TRBV13,NA,NA,CASSFGQSLNEQYF,TGTGCCAGCAGCTTCGGACAGAGTCTAAACGAGCAGTACTTC
TRBJ2-3,TRBV9,NA,TRBD1,CASSVGDRVRGTQYF,TGTGCCAGCAGCGTAGGCGACAGGGTGAGGGGTACGCAGTATTTT
TRBJ2-7,TRBV18,NA,TRBD1,CASSPGQGPYEQYF,TGTGCCAGCTCACCGGGACAGGGTCCCTACGAGCAGTACTTC
TRBJ1-2,TRBV2,NA,NA,CAIMGQSYGYTF,TGTGCCATTATGGGGCAGTCCTATGGCTACACCTTC
TRBJ1-2,TRBV10-3,NA,TRBD1,CAIRPGQGVNYGYTF,TGTGCCATCAGACCGGGACAGGGAGTCAACTATGGCTACACCTTC
TRBJ1-2,TRBV19,NA,TRBD1,CASSRQGTYGYTF,TGTGCCAGTAGTCGACAGGGGACCTATGGCTACACCTTC
TRBJ1-2,TRBV29-1,NA,TRBD1,CSERTGDGYTF,TGCAGCGAGAGAACAGGGGATGGCTACACCTTC
TRBJ1-1,TRBV11-2,NA,TRBD1,CASRGDRPNTEAFF,TGTGCCAGCAGGGGGGACAGGCCGAACACTGAAGCTTTCTTT
TRBJ1-2,TRBV28,NA,NA,CASSLPGSKIGYGYTF,TGTGCCAGCAGTTTACCGGGATCCAAAATCGGCTATGGCTACACCTTC
TRBJ2-1,TRBV9,NA,TRBD2,CASSVYSGLAYNEQFF,TGTGCCAGCAGCGTATATTCGGGACTAGCCTACAATGAGCAGTTCTTC
TRBJ1-2,TRBV10-1,NA,NA,CASIIRRTNYGYTF,TGCGCCAGCATAATCCGGAGAACTAACTATGGCTACACCTTC
TRBJ1-1,TRBV11-2,NA,NA,CASSIRGRNAEAFF,TGTGCCAGCAGCATCAGGGGAAGGAATGCTGAAGCTTTCTTT
TRBJ2-7,TRBV27,NA,TRBD1,CASSTPGQGTYEQYF,TGTGCCAGCAGTACTCCGGGACAGGGAACCTACGAGCAGTACTTC
TRBJ2-1,TRBV12-3/TRBV12-4,NA,NA,CASSPRPNEQFF,TGTGCCAGCAGCCCGAGGCCTAATGAGCAGTTCTTC
TRBJ2-3,TRBV5-1,once,TRBD2,CASSPGLAGGRASTDTQYF,TGCGCCAGCAGCCCTGGACTAGCGGGGGGAAGAGCTAGCACAGATACGCAGTATTTT
TRBJ2-7,TRBV10-3,NA,TRBD1,CAISEPITGAYEQYF,TGTGCCATCAGTGAGCCCATAACAGGGGCCTACGAGCAGTACTTC
TRBJ2-7,TRBV11-2,NA,TRBD1,CASSLLTGDTEQYF,TGTGCCAGCAGCTTACTGACAGGGGATACCGAGCAGTACTTC
TRBJ1-4,TRBV5-1,NA,TRBD1,CASSLGATGATNEKLFF,TGCGCCAGCAGCTTGGGGGCTACAGGGGCAACTAATGAAAAACTGTTTTTT
TRBJ1-2,TRBV3-1/TRBV3-2,once,TRBD1,CASSQDRQGGYTF,TGTGCCAGCAGCCAAGACCGACAGGGCGGCTACACCTTC